The 11 T cell receptor beta chains presented below share a single source sample, sequenced in a study of cytomegalovirus exposure and HLA in healthy donors (dated by TCRdb to 2015 to 2018). The protocol used for the library was the immunoSEQ multiplex PCR assay. A mixture of 60 forward primers for TCR Vbeta segments and 13 reverse primers for TCR Jbeta segments was used in the multiplex PCR. TCRdb carries this immuneACCESS record with in-frame sequences only. Its versions omit some clonotypes, under half of them owing to an unresolved V gene in the studies checked, with the rest unexplained. Here the sample has some 140,000 clones; 65% to 80% occur a single time. Together, the top ten hold over 1% of the sample. Sample: PBMCs. These TCRs come from a male donor in good health and CMV-seropositive.

This clone was counted a few times. The CDR3 nucleotides are TGTGCCAGCAGTGAAGAGGGGTTTGTAGGCACTGAAGCTTTCTTT. It is translated as CASSEEGFVGTEAFF. The genes are TRBV2 and TRBJ1-1; possibly TRBD1 for D (5 bases). Deletions cut 1 base from V and 4 bases from J, with 13 bases between. This CDR3 is built from 15 residues. Germline lookup yields CDR1 SNHLY and CDR2 FYNNEI. The variable domain in full, completed from reference TRBV2 and TRBJ1-1, reads EPEVTQTPSHQVTQMGQEVILRCVPISNHLYFYWYRQILGQKVEFLVSFYNNEISEKSEIFDDQFSVERPDGSNFTLKIRSTKLEDSAMYFCASSEEGFVGTEAFFGQGTRLTVV.

The rearrangement links TRBV28 to TRBJ2-7; D remains unclear. Germline values: CDR1 MDHEN, CDR2 SYDVKM. There are 14 residues in the CDR3. The ends were cut back, 7 bases at V and 2 bases at J, with 15 bases in the middle. The CDR3 sequence: CASNGWAPPYEQYF. Here the CDR3 DNA reads TGTGCCAGCAATGGATGGGCACCGCCCTACGAGCAGTACTTC.

The rearrangement links TRBV4-2 to TRBJ2-7, with a tentative D call TRBD2 (5 bases). V lost 4 bases to trimming and J lost 2 bases, with 12 bases between them. The CDR3 loop spans 14 amino acids. CDR1 is LGHNA and CDR2 is YNFKEQ in the germline V gene. CDR3: CASSPGRNTYEQYF. The CDR3 nucleotides read TGTGCCAGCAGCCCGGGAAGAAATACCTACGAGCAGTACTTC.

The CDR3 nucleotides read TGTGCCAGCAGTGAATTCGCGACAGGGGGTGGAGAGCAGTACTTC. Protein sequence: CASSEFATGGGEQYF. V gene TRBV2 combines with J gene TRBJ2-7; 9 bases are shared with TRBD1. Germline lookup yields CDR1 SNHLY and CDR2 FYNNEI. The V segment lost 2 bases and the J segment 7 bases; nucleotides outside the gene matches: 9. The CDR3 is 15 residues long.

The J gene is TRBJ2-5, the V gene TRBV4-1; a weak D match, TRBD2 (6 bases). Deletions cut 1 base from V and 5 bases from J, with 14 bases between. The germline CDR1 and CDR2 sequences are MGHRA and YSYEKL. The CDR3 loop spans 15 amino acids. The CDR3 bases are TGCGCCAGCAGCCAAGTTCGGGGGTTTGGGGAGACCCAGTACTTC. This sequence encodes CASSQVRGFGETQYF.

The chain employs TRBV5-1 and TRBJ2-3, with 10 bases lining up with TRBD1. Trimming at V came to 4 bases and at J to 4 bases, leaving 3 bases not matched to a gene. The CDR3 covers 14 residues. CDR1 SGHRS and CDR2 YFSETQ come from the germline V gene. This CDR3 is CASSRDRGSDTQYF. The CDR3 nucleotides are TGCGCCAGCAGCCGGGACAGGGGTTCAGATACGCAGTATTTT.

V and J are TRBV5-1 and TRBJ2-2; TRBD1 aligns across 8 bases. Looked up from germline, CDR1 is SGHRS and CDR2 is YFSETQ. There are 17 residues in the CDR3. V lost 0 bases, J lost 2 bases, and 6 bases stayed unmatched. The CDR3: CASSLGGDRTNTGELFF. The DNA of the CDR3 is TGCGCCAGCAGCTTGGGGGGGGACAGGACCAACACCGGGGAGCTGTTTTTT.

This chain links TRBV30 with TRBJ1-1; D is unresolved. Trimming left V 2 bases short and J 0 bases short, with 7 bases between. This CDR3 is 13 amino acids long. CDR1 is GTSNPN, CDR2 SVGIG, per germline (reference sequence). The CDR3 loop is CAWSRDMNTEAFF. DNA of the CDR3: TGTGCCTGGAGTAGAGACATGAACACTGAAGCTTTCTTT.

The J gene is TRBJ1-1, the V gene TRBV11-3; D is uncertain. CDR1 is SGHNT and CDR2 is YENEEA in the germline V gene. This CDR3 is built from 15 residues. Trimming stripped 1 base from V and 4 bases from J, with 13 bases between. The DNA for the CDR3 is TGTGCCAGCAGCTTAGGGGCGGGGTCCGGCACTGAAGCTTTCTTT. Amino acid sequence: CASSLGAGSGTEAFF.

Only a few counts were recorded for this clone. The chain joins TRBV5-1 to TRBJ1-1; 8 bases map to TRBD1. The length of the CDR3 is 15 residues. Germline V gives CDR1 SGHRS, CDR2 YFSETQ. V trimming: 0 bases; J trimming: 4 bases; junction bases outside the gene matches: 5. The CDR3 spells CASSLGQGALTEAFF. CDR3 sequence (DNA): TGCGCCAGCAGCTTGGGGCAGGGGGCGCTCACTGAAGCTTTCTTT.

The sample holds one count of this clone. The chain recombines TRBV29-1 with TRBJ1-1; TRBD1 aligns across 8 bases. CDR1 and CDR2 from the germline V gene are SQVTM and ANQGSEA. After removal of 4 bases from V and 8 bases from J, the junction contained 15 bases not matched to a gene. The CDR3 is 15 amino acids. In DNA form, the CDR3 reads TGCAGCGTTGGGGAACAGGGGGGGGGCGCTGTAGAAGCTTTCTTT. Amino acids: CSVGEQGGGAVEAFF.